The sequence of this T cell receptor (beta chain) was determined in a study of graft-versus-host responses after intestinal transplantation. About the study: Among the recipients, transplants were multivisceral, liver-intestinal, or isolated intestinal. Study outcomes and limitations: Detection of GvH clones occurred in recipient marrow, and some had their first appearance in ileum or blood. Some patients had graft-donor T cell macrochimerism, and their allografts showed high graft-versus-host to host-versus-graft clonal ratios. Researchers found peak circulating GvH clone levels linked to early post-transplant HvG declines.

Once graft tissue had been processed, intraepithelial and lamina propria lymphocytes were released. Produced via immunoSEQ multiplex PCR; TCRdb's table is partial and in-frame only. Seen here are about 4,300 clones, about 80% observed once, and the top ten hold 7.2%. In regard to this clone: No antigen is known for it.

V lost 6 bases and J 3 bases, leaving 15 bases between the germline ends. This CDR3 is 15 amino acids long. Per the germline V gene, CDR1 is MNHEY and CDR2 is SVGAGI. V and J are TRBV6-5 and TRBJ1-3, with D hard to call. This TCR was recovered from a human patient who received an intestinal transplant, so some T cells may come from the graft donor. This specimen consisted of ileum tissue, obtained 9 days after transplant. Written as DNA, the CDR3 is TGTGCCAGCAGACCCCCCCGGACGGTTGGAAACACCATATATTTT. It translates to CASRPPRTVGNTIYF.